The following is a T cell receptor beta chain sequence with its context. These data belong to a study of patients and donors after allogeneic stem cell transplantation. TCRdb ran MiXCR on the RT-PCR reads and lists one entry per CDR3 protein. The data show about a million distinct CDR3 sequences, over 15% seen once. The germline CDR1 and CDR2 sequences are LGHNA and YNFKEQ. The CDR3 sequence is 14 residues long. Trimming left V 0 bases short and J 10 bases short, with 13 bases between. This chain joins TRBV4-2 and TRBJ2-1; D ambiguous. This TCR derives from a human donor who was either an allogeneic HSCT recipient or a stem cell or donor lymphocyte infusion donor (not recorded which). It is not recorded whose cells these are; they may come from a transplant donor. The specimen sequenced was blood, either unsorted or a sorted T cell fraction (not recorded which). CDR3 DNA: TGTGCCAGCAGCCAAGATGAGGCAGGCAGGGAGCAGTTCTTC. It specifies CASSQDEAGREQFF.